These 5 T cell receptor beta chains were sequenced from one sample in a study of shared clonotypes between healthy human individuals. The naive CD8 subset, CD45RO-negative cells positively selected for CCR7, excluded terminally differentiated effector memory CD45RA+ cells. TCRdb keeps only in-frame clones here, not all; method: immunoSEQ multiplex PCR. The sample yields about 680,000 clones, approximately 90% seen once. The sequenced sample consisted of naive CD8+ T cells sorted from blood. These receptors were obtained from a man aged 25 to 45 in good health.

J is TRBJ2-5 and V is TRBV5-1; D might be TRBD1 or TRBD2, each matching 5 bases. The J call may be in error: the DNA end matches TRBJ2-7 better. In germline, CDR1 is SGHRS, CDR2 YFSETQ. CDR3 size: 14 residues. Here the CDR3 reads CASSLGGVSYEQYF. Here the CDR3 DNA reads TGCGCCAGCAGCTTGGGAGGGGTATCCTACGAGCAGTACTTC.

This clone was detected a few times. This chain joins TRBV18 and TRBJ1-1, with D hard to call. This CDR3 has 13 amino acids. Trimming cost V 8 bases and J 1 base, with 11 bases left between them. Germline CDR1 reads KGHSH; CDR2 reads LQKENI. CDR3 DNA: TGTGCCAGCGGACTGCAGGCGAACACTGAAGCTTTCTTT. It encodes CASGLQANTEAFF. Drawing the rest from reference TRBV18 and TRBJ1-1, the complete variable domain is NAGVMQNPRHLVRRRGQEARLRCSPMKGHSHVYWYRQLPEEGLKFMVYLQKENIIDESGMPKERFSAEFPKEGPSILRIQQVVRGDSAAYFCASGLQANTEAFFGQGTRLTVV.

J is TRBJ2-2 and V is TRBV29-1; 9 positions agree with TRBD2. The trim removed 3 bases at V and 1 base at J, leaving 9 bases unmatched. This CDR3 region has 17 residues. Per the germline V gene, CDR1 is SQVTM and CDR2 is ANQGSEA. In DNA form, the CDR3 reads TGCAGCGTTGATGGGGTAGCGGGAGTGGGGAACACCGGGGAGCTGTTTTTT. Translated, it gives CSVDGVAGVGNTGELFF.

This rearrangement joins TRBV29-1 to TRBJ2-7, with TRBD2 matching over 8 bases. Germline loops: CDR1 SQVTM, CDR2 ANQGSEA. Unmatched junction bases numbered 11, after V lost 1 base and J lost 3 bases. The CDR3 has 16 residues. CDR3 protein: CSVEGPGRASDYEQYF. The CDR3 bases are TGCAGCGTTGAAGGCCCCGGGAGGGCCTCGGACTACGAGCAGTACTTC.

The chain joins TRBV14 to TRBJ2-4; TRBD2 matches 11 bases. Germline trimming cut 3 bases from V and 2 bases from J; bases unmatched to any gene: 9. The CDR3 length is 18 residues. The germline V gene encodes CDR1 SGHDN and CDR2 FVKESK. This chain's CDR3 is CASSHLGTSGLTKNIQYF. The DNA for the CDR3 is TGTGCCAGCAGCCACCTGGGGACTAGCGGTCTAACCAAAAACATTCAGTACTTC.